This T cell receptor (beta chain) was identified in a study of blood T cell repertoires in COVID-19 (dated by TCRdb to the early 2020s). As for the study more broadly: Collaborator samples came from the United States, Italy and Spain and covered acute and convalescent phases of COVID-19. Where HLA class I and class II types were available, the types were taken from metadata supplied by the sample provider, not from assay-based typing. Deeply sampled blood TCRbeta repertoires from subjects exposed to, actively infected with, or recovered from COVID-19 were included in the dataset. The material from the prospective study consisted of cDNA or gDNA derived from T cells, B-cell-depleted T cells, or PBMCs. The repertoires were made available in a free public database intended to serve as a resource for research on the immune response to SARS-CoV-2. Nearly every sample came with metadata listing a de-identified subject ID, COVID-19 status, age in years and sex. The samples were drawn from two sources: the first 160 participants of the ongoing ImmuneRACE study, and 1,254 subjects contributed by 6 global collaborators.

Each collaborating institution followed its own protocols to collect whole blood in K2EDTA tubes. Collaborator samples were shipped for TCRbeta analysis as frozen whole blood, isolated PBMCs, or DNA extracted from either sample type. Paper-wide results and their limitations: Clinical and demographic metadata were provided uncurated, with the amount varying by source and participant.

Turning to this clone: Its antigen is currently not known. No base quality values were provided; no much bigger clone lies one nucleotide off.

The immunoSEQ Assay, a bias-controlled multiplex PCR, was used to amplify TCRbeta CDR3 regions from genomic DNA. As for the authors' bioinformatics: Within the assay, amplification of reference gene primers was used to estimate how many nucleated cells each sample contained. To quantify the absolute abundance of each unique TCRbeta CDR3 rearrangement, sequence reads were collapsed and filtered. For each sample, productive Simpson clonality was calculated as the square root of Simpson's diversity index across productive rearrangements. This is the immuneACCESS table as TCRdb keeps it, with only in-frame sequences that have V and J called. A part of the clones is gone; compared with another copy, unresolved V genes explain less than half, and the rest is unexplained. D and trimming come from the DNA, and the V and J calls and clone size come from that table. Present in this sample are 130,000 to 150,000 clones, roughly 80% of which were seen just once. The leading ten clones occupy about 40% of the sample.

Sequencing was carried out using peripheral blood. This clonotype originated in a human donor in a cohort sampled during active COVID-19.

The CDR3 loop reads CASSRLSGQPQHF. DNA sequence: TGTGCCAGCAGCCGCCTATCAGGACAGCCCCAGCATTTT. This sequence uses TRBV7-9 and TRBJ1-5; there is no confident call for the D gene. CDR1 and CDR2 are drawn from the germline V gene (reference sequence): SEHNR, FQNEAQ. Trimming removed 5 bases from V and 7 bases from J, leaving 12 bases between the germline ends. Taken from cysteine to phenylalanine, the CDR3 has 13 residues. The only DNA kept is the CDR3, 39 bases in frame from the first base.